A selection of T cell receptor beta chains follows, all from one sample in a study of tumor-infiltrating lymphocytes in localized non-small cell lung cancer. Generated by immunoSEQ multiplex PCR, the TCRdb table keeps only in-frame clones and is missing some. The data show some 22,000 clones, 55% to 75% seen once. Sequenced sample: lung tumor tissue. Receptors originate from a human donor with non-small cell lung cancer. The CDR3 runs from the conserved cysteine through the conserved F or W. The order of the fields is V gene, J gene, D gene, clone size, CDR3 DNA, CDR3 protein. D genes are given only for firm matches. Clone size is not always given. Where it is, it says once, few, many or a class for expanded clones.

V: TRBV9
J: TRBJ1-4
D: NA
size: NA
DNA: TGTGCCAGCAGCGCGGGACTCTCTAATGAAAAACTGTTTTTT
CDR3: CASSAGLSNEKLFF

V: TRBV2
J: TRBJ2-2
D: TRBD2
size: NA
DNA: TGTGCCACCAAAAAGCGGGAGTGGGACACCGGGGAGCTGTTTTTT
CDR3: CATKKREWDTGELFF

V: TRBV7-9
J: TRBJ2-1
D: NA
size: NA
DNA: TGTGCCAGCAGCCTGTCTCAGGTGAATGAGCAGTTCTTC
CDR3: CASSLSQVNEQFF

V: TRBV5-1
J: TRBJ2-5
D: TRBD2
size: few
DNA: TGCGCCAGCAGCGGGGGACTAGCGGGAGAAGAGACCCAGTACTTC
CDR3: CASSGGLAGEETQYF

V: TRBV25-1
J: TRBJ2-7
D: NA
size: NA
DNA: TGTGCCAGCAGTGACCCCTACCGGGACTCATCCTACGAGCAGTACTTC
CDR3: CASSDPYRDSSYEQYF

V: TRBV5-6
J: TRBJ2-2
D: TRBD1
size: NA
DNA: TGTGCCAGCAGCTTACAGGGGATGGTGGACACCGGGGAGCTGTTTTTT
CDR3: CASSLQGMVDTGELFF

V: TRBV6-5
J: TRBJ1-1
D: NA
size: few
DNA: TGTGCCAGCAGTTACGCGGGGGCTGAAGCTTTCTTT
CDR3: CASSYAGAEAFF

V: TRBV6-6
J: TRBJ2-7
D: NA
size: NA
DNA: TGTGCCAGCAGTTATAAGACAGAGAGCTACGAGCAGTACTTC
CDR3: CASSYKTESYEQYF

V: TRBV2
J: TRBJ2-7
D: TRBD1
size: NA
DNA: TGTGCCAGCAGTGAACCCTGGGGACAGGGGAACTACGAGCAGTACTTC
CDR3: CASSEPWGQGNYEQYF

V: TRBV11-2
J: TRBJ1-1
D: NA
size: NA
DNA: TGTGCCAGCACCCCAAGGGGGGACACTGAAGCTTTCTTT
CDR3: CASTPRGDTEAFF

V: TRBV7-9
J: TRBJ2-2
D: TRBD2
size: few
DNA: TGTGCCAGCAGCTTCCCCCCGGGGGGAGCCGGGGAGCTGTTTTTT
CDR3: CASSFPPGGAGELFF

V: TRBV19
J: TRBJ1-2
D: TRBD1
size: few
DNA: TGTGCCAGTAATCCACAGGGGGACTATGGCTACACCTTC
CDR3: CASNPQGDYGYTF

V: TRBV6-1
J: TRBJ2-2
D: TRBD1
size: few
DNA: TGTGCCAGCAGGGGACAGGGAGGTACCGGGGAGCTGTTTTTT
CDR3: CASRGQGGTGELFF

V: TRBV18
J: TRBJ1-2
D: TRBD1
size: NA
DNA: TGTGCCAGCTCGACAGGGCGGAGGGACTATGGCTACACCTTC
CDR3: CASSTGRRDYGYTF

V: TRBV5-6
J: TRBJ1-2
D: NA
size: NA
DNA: TGTGCCAGCAGCGTGGACAGTGACTATGGCTACACCTTC
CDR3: CASSVDSDYGYTF

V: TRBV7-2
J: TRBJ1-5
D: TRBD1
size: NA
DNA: TGTGCCAGCAGCTCCACAGGGGGCGTAGGTCAGCCCCAGCATTTT
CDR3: CASSSTGGVGQPQHF

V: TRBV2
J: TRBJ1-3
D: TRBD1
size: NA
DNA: TGTGCCAGCCGGGGACAGGGGGGCACCATATATTTT
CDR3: CASRGQGGTIYF

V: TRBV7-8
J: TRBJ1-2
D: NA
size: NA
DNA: TGTGCCAGCAGAGATTCCGGGGGCTACACCTTC
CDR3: CASRDSGGYTF

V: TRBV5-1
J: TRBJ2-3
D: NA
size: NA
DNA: TGCGCCAGCAGCTTGGGGGTGGTTTCTAGCACAGATACGCAGTATTTT
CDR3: CASSLGVVSSTDTQYF

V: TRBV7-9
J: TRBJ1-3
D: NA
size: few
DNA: TGTGCCAGCAGCTTATATCCTATGGGGGCAGGGGGAAACACCATATATTTT
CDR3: CASSLYPMGAGGNTIYF

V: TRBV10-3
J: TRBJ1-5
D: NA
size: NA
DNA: TGTGCCATCAGTGAATCAGGTAGCAATCAGCCCCAGCATTTT
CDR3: CAISESGSNQPQHF

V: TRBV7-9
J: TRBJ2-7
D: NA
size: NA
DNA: TGTGCCAGCAGCCAGGACAGTATGGCCTACGAGCAGTACTTC
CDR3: CASSQDSMAYEQYF

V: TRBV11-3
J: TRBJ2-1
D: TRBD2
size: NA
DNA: TGTGCCAGCAGTCCCGGGACTAGCGGATTTAATGAGCAGTTCTTC
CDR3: CASSPGTSGFNEQFF

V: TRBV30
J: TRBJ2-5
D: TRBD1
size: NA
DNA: TGTGCCTGGAGTGTAGGAACAGGGGCCGAGACCCAGTACTTC
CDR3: CAWSVGTGAETQYF

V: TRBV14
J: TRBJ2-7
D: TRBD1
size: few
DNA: TGTGCCAGCAGCCTCCGACCCGGGACAGGGAGCGAGCAGTACTTC
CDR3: CASSLRPGTGSEQYF

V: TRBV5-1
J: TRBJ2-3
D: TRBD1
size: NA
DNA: TGCGCCAGCAGCCCAGCGGACAGGGCGATTACAGATACGCAGTATTTT
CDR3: CASSPADRAITDTQYF

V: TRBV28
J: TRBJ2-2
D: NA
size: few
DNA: TGTGCCAGCAGTTTATCCCGGCGGGGATCCGGGGAGCTGTTTTTT
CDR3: CASSLSRRGSGELFF

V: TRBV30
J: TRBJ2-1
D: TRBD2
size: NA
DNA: TGTGCCCGCGCTGCGAGCGGGAGAGATCTACCAAAAGGCTCCTACAATGAGCAGTTCTTC
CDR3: CARAASGRDLPKGSYNEQFF

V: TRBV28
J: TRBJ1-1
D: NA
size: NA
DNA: TGTGCCAGCAGAGGGGGGGGGAACACTGAAGCTTTCTTT
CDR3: CASRGGGNTEAFF

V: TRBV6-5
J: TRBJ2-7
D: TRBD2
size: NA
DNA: TGTGCCAGCAGTTTCGGGACTAGCGGATACGAGCAGTACTTC
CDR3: CASSFGTSGYEQYF

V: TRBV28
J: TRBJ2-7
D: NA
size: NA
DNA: TGTGCCAGCCAGGGAATGACAGATTTCTACGAGCAGTACTTC
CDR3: CASQGMTDFYEQYF

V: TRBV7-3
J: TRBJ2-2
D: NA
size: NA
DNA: TGTGCCAGCAGCGCTCCGGGGAGGCCCGGGGAGCTGTTTTTT
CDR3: CASSAPGRPGELFF

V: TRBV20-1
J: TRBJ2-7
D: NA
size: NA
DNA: TGCAGTGCTAGAGAGTACTACGAGCAGTACTTC
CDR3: CSAREYYEQYF

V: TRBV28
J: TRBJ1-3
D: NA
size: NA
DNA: TGTGCCAGCACCCCGACGGGGGCGCGGGGAAACACCATATATTTT
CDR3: CASTPTGARGNTIYF

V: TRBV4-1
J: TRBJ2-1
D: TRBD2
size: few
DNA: TGCGCCAGCAGCAAAACCGGGACTAACTACAATGAGCAGTTCTTC
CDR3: CASSKTGTNYNEQFF

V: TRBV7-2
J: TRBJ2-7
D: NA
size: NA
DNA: TGTGCCAGCAGCTTAGGAGGGATATCCTACGAGCAGTACTTC
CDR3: CASSLGGISYEQYF

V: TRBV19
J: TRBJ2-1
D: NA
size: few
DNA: TGTGCCAGTAATGGTGGCCATGAGCAGTTCTTC
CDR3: CASNGGHEQFF

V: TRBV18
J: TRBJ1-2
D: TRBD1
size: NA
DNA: TGTGCCAGCTCACCACGGGACAGGGGATTCTATGGCTACACCTTC
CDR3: CASSPRDRGFYGYTF

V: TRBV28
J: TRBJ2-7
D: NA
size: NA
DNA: TGTGCCAGCAGTGCCACCGGGACCGCCAACTACGAGCAGTACTTC
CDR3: CASSATGTANYEQYF

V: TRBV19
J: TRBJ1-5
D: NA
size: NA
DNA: TGTGCCAGTAGTCCTCAGGGCCGGGGCAATCAGCCCCAGCATTTT
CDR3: CASSPQGRGNQPQHF

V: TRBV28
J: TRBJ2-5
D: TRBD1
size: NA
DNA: TGTGCCAGCAGTCTCCCCGGGACAGGGTTAAAGACCCAGTACTTC
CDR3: CASSLPGTGLKTQYF

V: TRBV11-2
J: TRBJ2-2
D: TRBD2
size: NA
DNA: TGTGCCAGCAGCCCCGAACGTCTAGCGGGCCACACCGGGGAGCTGTTTTTT
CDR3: CASSPERLAGHTGELFF

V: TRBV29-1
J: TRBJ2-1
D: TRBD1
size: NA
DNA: TGCAGCGTACCGGGACAGGGGAGGAGGTACAATGAGCAGTTCTTC
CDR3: CSVPGQGRRYNEQFF

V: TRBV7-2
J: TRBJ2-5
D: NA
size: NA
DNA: TGTGCCAGCAGCTCGCTAAAAGAGACCCAGTACTTC
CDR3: CASSSLKETQYF

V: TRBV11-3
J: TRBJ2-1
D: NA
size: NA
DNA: TGTGCCAGCAGCCCGCTTGGGGCCAGTTGGGATGAGCAGTTCTTC
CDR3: CASSPLGASWDEQFF

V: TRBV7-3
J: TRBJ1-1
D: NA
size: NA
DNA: TGTGCCAGCAGCTCCTCGAGAGACACTGAAGCTTTCTTT
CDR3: CASSSSRDTEAFF

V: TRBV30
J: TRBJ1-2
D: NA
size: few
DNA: TGTGCCTGGAGTGGAACAGGGCTCTGGAACTATGGCTACACCTTC
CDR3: CAWSGTGLWNYGYTF

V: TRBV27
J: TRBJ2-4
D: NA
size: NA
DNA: TGTGCCAGCAGTGAACAGGGAAACATTCAGTACTTC
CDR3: CASSEQGNIQYF

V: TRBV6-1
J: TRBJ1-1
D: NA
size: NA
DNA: TGTGCCAGCGGGAAAGGGGTGAACACTGAAGCTTTCTTT
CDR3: CASGKGVNTEAFF

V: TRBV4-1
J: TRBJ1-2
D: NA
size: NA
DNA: TGCGCCAGCAGCCAAGAGTGGGGTTTAGGCTATGGCTACACCTTC
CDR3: CASSQEWGLGYGYTF

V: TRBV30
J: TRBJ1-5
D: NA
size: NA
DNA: TGTGCCTGGAGTGTAGGGACACTAAATCAGCCCCAGCATTTT
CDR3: CAWSVGTLNQPQHF

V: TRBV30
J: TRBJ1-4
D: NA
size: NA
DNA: TGTGCCTGGGGTGGGGGGCCGGGTGAAAAACTGTTTTTT
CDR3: CAWGGGPGEKLFF

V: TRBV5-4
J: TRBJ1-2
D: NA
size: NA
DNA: TGTGCCAGCAGTTATGGGGGCGGGGTGCTTAACTATGGCTACACCTTC
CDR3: CASSYGGGVLNYGYTF

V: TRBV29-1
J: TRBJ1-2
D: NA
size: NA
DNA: TGCAGCGTTGAAGCGACAGATGGCTACACCTTC
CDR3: CSVEATDGYTF

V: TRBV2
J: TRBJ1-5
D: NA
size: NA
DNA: TGTGCCAGCAGTGAGACTAGAGCCCAGCATTTT
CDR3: CASSETRAQHF